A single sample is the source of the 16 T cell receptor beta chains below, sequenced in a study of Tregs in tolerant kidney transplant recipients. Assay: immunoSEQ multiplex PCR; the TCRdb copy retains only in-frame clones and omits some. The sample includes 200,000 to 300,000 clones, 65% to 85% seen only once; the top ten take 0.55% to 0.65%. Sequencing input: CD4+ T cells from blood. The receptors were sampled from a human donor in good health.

The CDR3 nucleotides read TGCGCCAGCAGCCTAGTCGTGTTACTAGATTTGGATGAGCAGTTCTTC. Translation: CASSLVVLLDLDEQFF. V usage is TRBV5-1 and J usage is TRBJ2-1, with D perhaps TRBD2 (5 bases). The CDR3 totals 16 residues. Trimming left V 4 bases short and J 8 bases short, with 22 bases between. The germline CDR1 and CDR2 sequences are SGHRS and YFSETQ.

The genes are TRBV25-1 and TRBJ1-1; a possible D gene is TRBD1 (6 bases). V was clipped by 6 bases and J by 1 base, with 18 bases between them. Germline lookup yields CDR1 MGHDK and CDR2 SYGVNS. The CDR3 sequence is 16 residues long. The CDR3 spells CASRGPGPDRNTEAFF. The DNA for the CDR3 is TGTGCCAGCAGAGGTCCCGGACCGGACAGGAACACTGAAGCTTTCTTT.

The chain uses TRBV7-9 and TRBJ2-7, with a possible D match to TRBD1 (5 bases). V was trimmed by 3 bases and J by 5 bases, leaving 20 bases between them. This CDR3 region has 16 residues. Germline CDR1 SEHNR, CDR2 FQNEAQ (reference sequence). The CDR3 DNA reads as TGTGCCAGCAGCTTGCTGGGGCAGTCGTACGGTAACGAGCAGTACTTC. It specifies CASSLLGQSYGNEQYF.

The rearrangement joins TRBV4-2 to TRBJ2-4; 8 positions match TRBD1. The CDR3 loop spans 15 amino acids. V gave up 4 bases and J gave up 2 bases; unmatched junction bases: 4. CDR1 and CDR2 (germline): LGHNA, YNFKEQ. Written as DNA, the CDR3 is TGTGCCAGCAGCCCGACAGGGGTAACCAAAAACATTCAGTACTTC. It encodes CASSPTGVTKNIQYF.

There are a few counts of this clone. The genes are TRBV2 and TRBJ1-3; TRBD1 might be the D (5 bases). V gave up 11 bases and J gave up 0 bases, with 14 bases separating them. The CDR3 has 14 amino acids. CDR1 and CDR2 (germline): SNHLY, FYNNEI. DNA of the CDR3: TGTGCCCTGGGACTGTCGATCTCTGGAAACACCATATATTTT. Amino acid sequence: CALGLSISGNTIYF.

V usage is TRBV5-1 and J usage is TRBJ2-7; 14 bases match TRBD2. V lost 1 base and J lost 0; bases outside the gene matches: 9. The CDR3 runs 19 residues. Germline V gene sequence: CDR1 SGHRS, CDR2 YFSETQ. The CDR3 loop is CASSLSTSGGAFFSYEQYF. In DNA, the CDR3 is TGCGCCAGCAGCTTGTCGACTAGCGGGGGGGCCTTTTTCTCCTACGAGCAGTACTTC. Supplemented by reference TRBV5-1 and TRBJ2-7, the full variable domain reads KAGVTQTPRYLIKTRGQQVTLSCSPISGHRSVSWYQQTPGQGLQFLFEYFSETQRNKGNFPGRFSGRQFSNSRSEMNVSTLELGDSALYLCASSLSTSGGAFFSYEQYFGPGTRLTVT.

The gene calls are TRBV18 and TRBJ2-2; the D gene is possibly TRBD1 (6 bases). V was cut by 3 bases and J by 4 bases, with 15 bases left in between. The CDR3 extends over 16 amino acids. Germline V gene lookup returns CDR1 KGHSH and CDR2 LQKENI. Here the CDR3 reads CASSPPTGRGTGELFF. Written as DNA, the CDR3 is TGTGCCAGCTCACCCCCGACAGGCCGGGGCACCGGGGAGCTGTTTTTT.

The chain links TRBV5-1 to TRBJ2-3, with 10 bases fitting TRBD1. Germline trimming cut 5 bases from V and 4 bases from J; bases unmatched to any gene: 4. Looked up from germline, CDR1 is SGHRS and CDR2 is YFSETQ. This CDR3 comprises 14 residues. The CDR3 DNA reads TGCGCCAGCAGAACCGGGACAGGGGCAGATACGCAGTATTTT. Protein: CASRTGTGADTQYF. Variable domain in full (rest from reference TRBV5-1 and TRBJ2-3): KAGVTQTPRYLIKTRGQQVTLSCSPISGHRSVSWYQQTPGQGLQFLFEYFSETQRNKGNFPGRFSGRQFSNSRSEMNVSTLELGDSALYLCASRTGTGADTQYFGPGTRLTVL.

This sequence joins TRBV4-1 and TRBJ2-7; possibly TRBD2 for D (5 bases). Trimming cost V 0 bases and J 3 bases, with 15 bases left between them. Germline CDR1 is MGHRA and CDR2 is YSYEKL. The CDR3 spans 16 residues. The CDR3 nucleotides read TGCGCCAGCAGCCAAGATGAAGTCCGAGCGGTCTACGAGCAGTACTTC. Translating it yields CASSQDEVRAVYEQYF.

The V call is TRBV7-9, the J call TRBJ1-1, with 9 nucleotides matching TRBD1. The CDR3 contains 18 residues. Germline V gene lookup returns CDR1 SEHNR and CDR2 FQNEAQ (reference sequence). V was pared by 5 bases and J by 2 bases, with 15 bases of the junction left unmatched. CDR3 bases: TGTGCCAGCAGCCAAACGCCAGTTCGGGACAGGGTCAACACTGAAGCTTTCTTT. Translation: CASSQTPVRDRVNTEAFF.

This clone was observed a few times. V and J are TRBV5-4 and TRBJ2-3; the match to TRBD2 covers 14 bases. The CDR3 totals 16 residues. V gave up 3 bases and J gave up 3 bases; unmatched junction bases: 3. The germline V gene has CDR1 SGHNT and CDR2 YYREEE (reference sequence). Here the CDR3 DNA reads TGTGCCAGCAGCTCGGGACTAGCGGGAGTAACAGATACGCAGTATTTT. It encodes CASSSGLAGVTDTQYF.

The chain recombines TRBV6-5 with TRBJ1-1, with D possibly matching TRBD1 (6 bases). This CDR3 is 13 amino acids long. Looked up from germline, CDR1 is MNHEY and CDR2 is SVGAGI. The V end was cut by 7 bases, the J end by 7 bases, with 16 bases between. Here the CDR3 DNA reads TGTGCCAGCACCACCGAGGTGACAGGTGAAGCTTTCTTT. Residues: CASTTEVTGEAFF.

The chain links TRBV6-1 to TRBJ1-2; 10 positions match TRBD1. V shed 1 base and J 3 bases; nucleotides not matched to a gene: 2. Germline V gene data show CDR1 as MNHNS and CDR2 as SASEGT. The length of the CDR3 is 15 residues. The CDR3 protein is CASSEGGTGDYGYTF. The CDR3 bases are TGTGCCAGCAGTGAAGGCGGGACAGGGGACTATGGCTACACCTTC.

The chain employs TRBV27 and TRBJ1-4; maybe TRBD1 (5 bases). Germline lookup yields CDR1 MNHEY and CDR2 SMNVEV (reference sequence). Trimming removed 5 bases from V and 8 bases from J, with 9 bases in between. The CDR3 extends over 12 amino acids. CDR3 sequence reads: CASSHGGEKLFF. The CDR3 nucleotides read TGTGCCAGCAGTCATGGGGGGGAAAAACTGTTTTTT.

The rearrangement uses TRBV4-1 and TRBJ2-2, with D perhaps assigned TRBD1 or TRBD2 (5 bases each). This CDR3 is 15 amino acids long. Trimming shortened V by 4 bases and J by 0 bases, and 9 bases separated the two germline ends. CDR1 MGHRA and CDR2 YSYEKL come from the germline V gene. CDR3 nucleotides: TGCGCCAGCAGCCTTAGGGACGCGAACACCGGGGAGCTGTTTTTT. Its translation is CASSLRDANTGELFF.

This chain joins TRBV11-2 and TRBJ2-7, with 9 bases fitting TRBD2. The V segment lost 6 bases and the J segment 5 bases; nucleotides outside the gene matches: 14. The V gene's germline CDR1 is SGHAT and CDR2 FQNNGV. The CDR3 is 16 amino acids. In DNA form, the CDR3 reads TGTGCCAGCAGGTTTGGGGGGAGACTAGCGGCCCACGAGCAGTACTTC. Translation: CASRFGGRLAAHEQYF. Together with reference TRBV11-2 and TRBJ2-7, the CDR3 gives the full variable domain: EAGVAQSPRYKIIEKRQSVAFWCNPISGHATLYWYQQILGQGPKLLIQFQNNGVVDDSQLPKDRFSAERLKGVDSTLKIQPAKLEDSAVYLCASRFGGRLAAHEQYFGPGTRLTVT.